The T cell receptor beta chain under discussion was sequenced for a study of cytomegalovirus exposure and HLA in healthy donors. Whole-study results and caveats: For TCR beta chains, V- and J-gene trimming was later linked to a missense DCLRE1C variant.

Notes on this clone: As yet, its antigen is unknown.

Whereas donors were nominally healthy upon sampling, unrecorded immune exposures were probable. The CDR3 runs to 19 residues. The germline V gene encodes CDR1 SGHNT and CDR2 YENEEA. V lost 0 bases, J lost 0 bases, and 12 bases stayed unmatched. Vbeta (60) and Jbeta (13) primers were used in the PCR. The assay was immunoSEQ multiplex PCR, and TCRdb's table has in-frame clones only and misses some. The sample includes under 200,000 clones, around 79% of them seen just once. The chain couples TRBV11-3 to TRBJ1-1; 8 bases match TRBD1. The material sequenced was PBMCs. The clonotype was recovered from a woman between 45 and 65 years old in good health and CMV-seronegative. The DNA for the CDR3 is TGTGCCAGCAGCTTAGACGACAGGGGACGACCTCACATGAACACTGAAGCTTTCTTT. Amino acid sequence: CASSLDDRGRPHMNTEAFF.